This T cell receptor (beta chain) was sequenced during a study of lymphopenia after photon versus proton radiotherapy. Study-wide results and limits: Proton therapy kept repertoires fairly stable, unlike photons, which gained effector/memory cells.

Profiled with immunoSEQ multiplex PCR; TCRdb holds only in-frame clones, not every one. The table lists tens of thousands of clones, approximately 91% of them singletons. In the case of this clone: The antigen remains undetermined.

This CDR3 spans 14 amino acids. Losses at the gene ends were 7 bases for V and 4 bases for J; bases not matched to a gene: 5. CDR1 is MNHNY and CDR2 is SVGAGI in the germline V gene (reference sequence). The sample in question was peripheral blood, obtained from a patient treated with photon-based radiotherapy. The rearrangement links TRBV6-6 to TRBJ2-2, with 8 bases identical to TRBD2. The receptor was derived from a woman in her 70s with pancreatic cancer. In DNA form, the CDR3 reads TGTGCCAGCATACTAGCGGCACCCACCGGGGAGCTGTTTTTT. Translated: CASILAAPTGELFF.